The clone carrying this T cell receptor (beta chain) was counted once. Deletions cut 4 bases from V and 7 bases from J, with 12 bases between. The germline gives CDR1 SGDLS, CDR2 YYNGEE. The CDR3 length is 13 residues. This sample is part of a study of blood T cell repertoires in COVID-19. While infection was still active, Seattle patients were enrolled and then followed longitudinally. Per the authors' pipeline: Amplified reference gene primers provided the basis for estimating nucleated cell counts. The repertoire was sequenced with immunoSEQ multiplex PCR; TCRdb's copy has only in-frame clones and lacks some. That table supplies the V and J calls and clone size; D and trimming were determined from the DNA. Among about 200,000 clones listed, 94% were seen once.

V is TRBV9 and J is TRBJ2-1; tentatively, D is TRBD2 (6 bases). This TCR was recovered from a man aged 25-45 years with COVID-19, enrolled during active disease. The sample was peripheral blood. The CDR3: CASSTPAGNEQFF. CDR3 nucleotide sequence: TGTGCCAGCAGCACCCCCGCGGGGAATGAGCAGTTCTTC. The complete variable domain, with remaining parts taken from reference TRBV9 and TRBJ2-1, reads DSGVTQTPKHLITATGQRVTLRCSPRSGDLSVYWYQQSLDQGLQFLIQYYNGEERAKGNILERFSAQQFPDLHSELNLSSLELGDSALYFCASSTPAGNEQFFGPGTRLTVL.